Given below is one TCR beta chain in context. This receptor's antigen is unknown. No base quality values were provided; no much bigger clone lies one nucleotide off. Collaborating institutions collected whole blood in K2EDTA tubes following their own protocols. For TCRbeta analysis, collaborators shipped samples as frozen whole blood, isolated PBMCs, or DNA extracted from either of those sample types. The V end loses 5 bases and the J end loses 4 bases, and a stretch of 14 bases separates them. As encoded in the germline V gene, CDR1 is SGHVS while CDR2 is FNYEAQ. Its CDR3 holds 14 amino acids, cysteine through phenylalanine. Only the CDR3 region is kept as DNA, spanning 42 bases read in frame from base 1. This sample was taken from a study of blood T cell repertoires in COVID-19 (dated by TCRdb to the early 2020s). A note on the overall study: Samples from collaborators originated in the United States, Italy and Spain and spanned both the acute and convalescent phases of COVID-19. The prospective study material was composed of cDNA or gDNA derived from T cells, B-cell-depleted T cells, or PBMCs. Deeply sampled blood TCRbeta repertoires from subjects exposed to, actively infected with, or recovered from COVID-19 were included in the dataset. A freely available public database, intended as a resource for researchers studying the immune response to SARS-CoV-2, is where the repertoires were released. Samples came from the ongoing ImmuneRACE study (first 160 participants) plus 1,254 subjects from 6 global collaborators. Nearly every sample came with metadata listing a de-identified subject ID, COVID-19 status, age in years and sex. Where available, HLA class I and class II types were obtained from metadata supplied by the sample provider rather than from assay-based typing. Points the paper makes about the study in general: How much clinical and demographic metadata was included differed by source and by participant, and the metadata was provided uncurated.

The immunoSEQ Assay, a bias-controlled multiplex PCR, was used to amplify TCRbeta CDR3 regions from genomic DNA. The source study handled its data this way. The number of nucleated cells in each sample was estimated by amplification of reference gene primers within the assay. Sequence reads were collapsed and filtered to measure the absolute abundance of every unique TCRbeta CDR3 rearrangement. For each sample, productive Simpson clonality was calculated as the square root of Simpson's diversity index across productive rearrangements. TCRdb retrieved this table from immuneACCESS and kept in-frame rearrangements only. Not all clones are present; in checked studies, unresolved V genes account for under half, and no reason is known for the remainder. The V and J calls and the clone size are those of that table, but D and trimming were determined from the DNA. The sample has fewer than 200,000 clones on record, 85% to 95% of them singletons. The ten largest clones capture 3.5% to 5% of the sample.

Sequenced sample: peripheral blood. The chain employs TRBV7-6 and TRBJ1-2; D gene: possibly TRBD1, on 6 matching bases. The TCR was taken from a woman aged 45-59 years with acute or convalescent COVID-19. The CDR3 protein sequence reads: CASSPFTGFYGYTF. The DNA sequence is TGTGCCAGCAGCCCCTTCACAGGGTTCTATGGCTACACCTTC.